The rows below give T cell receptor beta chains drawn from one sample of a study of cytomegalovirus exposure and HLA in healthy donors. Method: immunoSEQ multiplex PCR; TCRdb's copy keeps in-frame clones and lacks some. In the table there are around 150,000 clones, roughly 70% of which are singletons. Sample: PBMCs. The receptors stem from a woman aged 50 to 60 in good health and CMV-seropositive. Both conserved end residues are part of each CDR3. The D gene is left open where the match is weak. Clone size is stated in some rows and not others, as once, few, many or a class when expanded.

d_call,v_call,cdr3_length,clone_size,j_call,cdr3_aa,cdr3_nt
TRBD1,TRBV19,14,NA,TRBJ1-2,CASSGRQGAYGYTF,TGTGCCAGTAGTGGAAGACAGGGGGCCTATGGCTACACCTTC
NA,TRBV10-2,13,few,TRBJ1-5,CASGQYSNQPQHF,TGCGCCAGCGGACAGTATAGCAATCAGCCCCAGCATTTT
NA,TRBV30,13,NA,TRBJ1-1,CAWSVRTNTEAFF,TGTGCCTGGAGTGTGCGCACCAACACTGAAGCTTTCTTT
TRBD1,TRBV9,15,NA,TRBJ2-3,CASSAQTGGLDTQYF,TGTGCCAGCAGCGCACAGACAGGGGGTTTAGATACGCAGTATTTT
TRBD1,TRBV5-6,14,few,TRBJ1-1,CASRGDRGKSEAFF,TGTGCCAGCAGGGGTGACAGGGGGAAGTCTGAAGCTTTCTTT
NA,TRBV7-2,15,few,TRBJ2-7,CASSFRYAGLVEQYF,TGTGCCAGCAGCTTTCGATATGCAGGTTTGGTCGAGCAGTACTTC
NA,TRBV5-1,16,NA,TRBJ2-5,CASCRVLDKSQETQYF,TGCGCCAGCTGTCGGGTGCTAGATAAGAGCCAAGAGACCCAGTACTTC
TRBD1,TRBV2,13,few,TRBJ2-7,CASSGDSSYEQYF,TGTGCCAGCAGTGGGGACAGCTCCTACGAGCAGTACTTC
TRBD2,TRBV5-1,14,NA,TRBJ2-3,CASSGGGAVDTQYF,TGCGCCAGCAGTGGCGGGGGGGCCGTTGATACGCAGTATTTT
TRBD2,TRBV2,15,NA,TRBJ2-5,CASSDRRGGQETQYF,TGTGCCAGCAGTGATCGGCGGGGGGGACAAGAGACCCAGTACTTC
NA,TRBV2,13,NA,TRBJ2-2,CASSPRLGGELFF,TGTGCCAGCAGTCCCAGGTTGGGCGGGGAGCTGTTTTTT
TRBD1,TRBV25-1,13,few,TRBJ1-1,CASRPTGATEAFF,TGTGCCAGCAGGCCGACAGGGGCCACTGAAGCTTTCTTT
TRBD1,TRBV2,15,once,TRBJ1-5,CASRGQGVGNQPQHF,TGTGCCAGCAGGGGACAGGGGGTCGGCAATCAGCCCCAGCATTTT
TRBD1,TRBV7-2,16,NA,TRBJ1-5,CASSLLVGQGDQPQHF,TGTGCCAGCAGCTTACTTGTGGGACAGGGCGATCAGCCCCAGCATTTT
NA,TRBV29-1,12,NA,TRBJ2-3,CSVEMGPDTQYF,TGCAGCGTTGAAATGGGGCCAGATACGCAGTATTTT
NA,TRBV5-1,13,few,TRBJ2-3,CASSRSSTDTQYF,TGCGCCAGCTCCAGATCCTCCACAGATACGCAGTATTTT
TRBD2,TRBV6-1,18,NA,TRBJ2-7,CASSEARVSLAGIYEQYF,TGTGCCAGCAGTGAGGCGCGAGTGAGTCTAGCGGGGATCTACGAGCAGTACTTC